This record looks at one T cell receptor beta chain sequence and its context. The antigen it binds to is not known. No much larger clonotype is one base removed from it; base qualities were not supplied. This entry is derived from a study of cytomegalovirus exposure and HLA in healthy donors (TCRdb year 2017). Turning to the overall study: According to an earlier analysis of 550 to 750 of the donors, 150 million to 200 million T cells yielded 100 million or so unique TCR beta sequences and approximately 300 Gb of sequence data. About 320 gigabases of sequencing data and roughly 90 million unique TCR sequences were included in an early release covering over 600 HLA-typed donors. Of the roughly 410 genotyped donors, 75% to 85% were placed in the genetic ancestry cluster associated with self-reported Caucasian donors. The study aimed to test whether cataloging public T cell receptors could reveal signatures of past pathogen exposure. Using immunosequencing, the study profiled T cell repertoires from about 610 subjects and related those repertoires to cytomegalovirus serostatus. Along with the approximately 620-subject first cohort, a separate validation cohort of over a hundred different subjects was used. The study combined high-throughput TCR immunosequencing, statistical association of individual TCRs with disease status, and machine learning to predict cytomegalovirus infection status. In a later analysis, previously published TCR beta repertoires from hundreds of donors were re-analyzed and high-resolution HLA genotyping was added so that TCR occurrence patterns could be studied. In the later analysis, no new phenotypic data were used to find candidate immune exposures; instead, reliance was placed on TCR beta sequences and their occurrence across donors. To decide whether each TCR beta V gene segment behaved as functional or pseudogenic, an earlier analysis of fewer than 750 of the donors relied on high-throughput TCR beta sequencing. Donor age, sex, ethnicity and CMV serostatus were compiled together with the repertoire data. Genome-wide SNP genotypes for about 60% of the roughly 700 donors were used in a later genetic analysis, which treated that subset as a discovery cohort. Every discovery cohort repertoire had been produced on one sequencing platform. Class I and class II HLA loci were covered by the typing at four-digit resolution. Typing coverage differed by locus: A, B, C, DRB1 and DQB1 were typed in about 620-640 donors, DQA1 in around 500, DPA1 in around 610, and DPB1 in 472. Because of strong linkage in the cohort, a few DR-DQ haplotypes were treated as single units for association and clustering. On average, approximately 250,000 unique TCR beta nucleotide sequences were sequenced per donor among about 400 genotyped donors of the cohort, with roughly 19% of those sequences being non-productive. Paper-wide results and their limitations: It was suggested by the authors that the approach could potentially be generalized to other disease states and immunological phenotypes. A group of highly shared sequence variants was considered likely to be a technical artifact of the sequencing pipeline. Several of the top co-occurrence clusters appeared to be linked to parvovirus B19, influenza, CMV and Epstein-Barr virus, according to a later analysis. Only TCR beta chains were sequenced in this cohort, and the absence of alpha or paired-chain data limited detectable features. In vitro tests confirmed that a few of the cytomegalovirus-associated TCR beta chains recognize cytomegalovirus antigens. A later analysis found that TCR association rates varied across HLA loci, with DRB1 alleles showing the most associated TCRs and HLA-C alleles the fewest. Compared with the approximately 700-donor mean, donors in an Asian-associated ancestry cluster had fewer N-insertions in productive TCRs, according to a later genetic analysis. Because HLA typing was unavailable for some donors at each locus, only the typed subset was used in association tests. Most CMV-associated TCR beta chains appeared to be HLA-restricted in a later analysis, and the HLA associations seemed to be driven largely by CMV exposure. A further reported finding was that TCR beta sequences accurately predicted the HLA-A and HLA-B alleles for most subjects in the first cohort. Immune exposure information for the cohort was limited to CMV serostatus. The study listed 150 to 200 TCR beta chains as associated with cytomegalovirus. In a later analysis, HLA-associated TCR beta chains showed more clonal expansion and lower generation probabilities than non-associated chains that were equally common. Sequencing depth was assumed to be roughly uniform across donors in the presence/absence analyses, though that assumption may not hold. In both the original and validation cohorts, the classifier was reported to diagnose cytomegalovirus status with high specificity and sensitivity. In a later analysis, about 17,000 TCR beta sequences were associated with specific HLA alleles at a false discovery rate of 0.05. Some IMGT-functional V segments, including TRBV6-2 and TRBV6-3, could not be told apart with the 87-base-pair reads, so those segments were excluded. Across donors, most TCR sequences were observed very rarely, whereas some public TCRs were present in many individuals. Fewer than 20 rarely observed V segments, including chromosome 9 orphons, were excluded from the earlier analysis of a few hundred of the donors because counts were too low. When HLA alleles, especially DR and DQ, strongly co-occurred, attributing TCR associations to individual alleles was difficult. In a later genetic analysis, a missense DCLRE1C variant was associated with V-gene and J-gene trimming of TCR beta chains, and the association was replicated in an independent cohort. In an earlier analysis of 587 of the donors, most TCR beta V segments appeared in productive rearrangements about 87% or about 30% of the time, broadly matching IMGT annotations. Correlated functional status among segregating V segments might reflect linkage disequilibrium, but an unknown experimental factor could not be ruled out.

Trimming accounts for 4 bases at V and 7 bases at J, while the number of junction bases matched to no gene is 6. Spanning cysteine to phenylalanine, the CDR3 consists of 15 amino acids. Of the read, only the CDR3 DNA is kept; its 45 bases are in frame from base 1. CDR1 and CDR2, looked up from the germline V gene, are SGHRS and YFSETQ. Libraries were built with the immunoSEQ multiplex PCR assay. A mixture of 60 forward primers for TCR Vbeta segments and 13 reverse primers for TCR Jbeta segments was used in the multiplex PCR. The CDR3 region of rearranged TCR beta genes was amplified from genomic DNA with a multiplex PCR assay. The Illumina HiSeq System was used to sequence the amplified TCR beta libraries as 87-base-pair reads. As for the original processing: In a later analysis, approximately 74 million unique TCR beta chains were counted across the roughly 610 repertoires, and about 9.9 million of these chains were shared by at least two donors. Raw reads were error-corrected and collapsed into unique sequences by a nearest-neighbor algorithm in which closely related sequences were merged to remove PCR and sequencing errors. To assign V, D and J gene segments, CDR3 sequences were aligned to IMGT reference sequences. For a sequence to be retained, a match of at least six nucleotides was required to both a V gene segment and a J gene segment. A rearrangement was called productive if the CDR3 had no stop codons and remained in frame with V and J, and every other rearrangement was called non-productive. Following IMGT convention, CDR3 was defined as the stretch from the second conserved V-encoded cysteine up to the conserved J-encoded phenylalanine. In an earlier analysis of more than 550 of the donors, sequences lacking an unambiguous match to a single V gene segment were excluded. In an earlier analysis of more than 500 of the donors, a V segment was called functional when productive rearrangements were above 56.7%, and segregating when the standard deviation between donors exceeded 5%. A statistical classification framework was built to diagnose cytomegalovirus status from the catalog of TCR beta chain sequences. V and J gene assignment, in a later analysis, came from comparing TCR nucleotide sequences with IMGT/GENE-DB human TR gene sequences. Using the TCRdist pipeline, a later analysis assigned CDR3 sequences along with most-parsimonious VDJ recombination scenarios. A later analysis defined each TCR beta chain by its CDR3 amino acid sequence plus V-gene family, and excluded reads lacking a unique V-gene family. A later analysis removed 592 highly shared, low-generation-probability nucleotide sequences to deal with suspected cross-contamination and a sequencing artifact. For each public chain, a later analysis derived a clonal expansion index from normalized ranks of inferred template counts within each repertoire. A later analysis computed generation probabilities with a VDJ recombination model fitted to out-of-frame rearrangements, and checked the results against IGoR. A later analysis scored TCR-TCR, TCR-HLA and TCR-CMV co-occurrence with hypergeometric tests, applying a repertoire-size bias correction to TCR pairs. To estimate false discovery rates, a later analysis permuted the HLA or CMV assignments 20 times. A later analysis grouped co-occurring TCRs with DBSCAN, adding TCRdist sequence similarity when clustering within HLA-allele-positive subsets. Co-occurrence clustering excluded repertoires with fewer than 30,000 or more than 120,000 public chains, plus five with anomalous nucleotide sharing. As stored in TCRdb, this immuneACCESS dataset retains in-frame rearrangements with V and J assigned. A fraction of the clones does not appear; measured against another copy, unresolved V genes explain less than half of the discrepancy, and the remainder lacks a known reason. The V and J calls and clone size were taken over from that table, and D and trimming were inferred from the DNA. The sample yields some 90,000 clones; about 80% were counted once. The top ten constitute 10% to 13% of the sample.

The cohort was made up of several hundred healthy bone marrow donors. At the time of sampling, every cohort member was nominally healthy, though immune exposures that went unrecorded were likely present. CMV serostatus was positive for about 290 and negative for about 55% of the 666 cohort members, and was not recorded for this donor. A peripheral blood sample was provided by each donor, and peripheral blood mononuclear cells were used for TCR beta sequencing. Genomic DNA was extracted from the blood cell samples with the Qiagen DNeasy Blood Extraction Kit. Sequenced: PBMCs. This sequence originates from a human donor in good health. This sequence uses TRBV5-1 and TRBJ1-6, with 9 bases matching TRBD1. The DNA reads as follows: TGCGCCAGCAGCCCCGGACAGGGGAGGAATTCACCCCTCCACTTT. Translated, it reads CASSPGQGRNSPLHF.